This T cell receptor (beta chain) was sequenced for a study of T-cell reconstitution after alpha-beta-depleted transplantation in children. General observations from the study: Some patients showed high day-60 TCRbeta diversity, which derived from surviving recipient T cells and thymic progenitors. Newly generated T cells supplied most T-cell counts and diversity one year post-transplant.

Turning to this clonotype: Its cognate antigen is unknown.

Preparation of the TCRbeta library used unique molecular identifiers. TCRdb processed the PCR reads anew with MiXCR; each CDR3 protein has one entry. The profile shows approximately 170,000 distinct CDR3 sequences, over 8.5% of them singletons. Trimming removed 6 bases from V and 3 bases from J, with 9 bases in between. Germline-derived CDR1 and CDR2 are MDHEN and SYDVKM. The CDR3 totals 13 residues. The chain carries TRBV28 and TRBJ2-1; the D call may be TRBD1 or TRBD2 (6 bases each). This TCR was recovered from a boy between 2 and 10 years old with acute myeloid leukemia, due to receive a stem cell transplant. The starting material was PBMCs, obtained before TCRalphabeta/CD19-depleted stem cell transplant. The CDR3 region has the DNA TGTGCCAGCAGCAAGGGGGGCTACAATGAGCAGTTCTTC. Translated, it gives CASSKGGYNEQFF.